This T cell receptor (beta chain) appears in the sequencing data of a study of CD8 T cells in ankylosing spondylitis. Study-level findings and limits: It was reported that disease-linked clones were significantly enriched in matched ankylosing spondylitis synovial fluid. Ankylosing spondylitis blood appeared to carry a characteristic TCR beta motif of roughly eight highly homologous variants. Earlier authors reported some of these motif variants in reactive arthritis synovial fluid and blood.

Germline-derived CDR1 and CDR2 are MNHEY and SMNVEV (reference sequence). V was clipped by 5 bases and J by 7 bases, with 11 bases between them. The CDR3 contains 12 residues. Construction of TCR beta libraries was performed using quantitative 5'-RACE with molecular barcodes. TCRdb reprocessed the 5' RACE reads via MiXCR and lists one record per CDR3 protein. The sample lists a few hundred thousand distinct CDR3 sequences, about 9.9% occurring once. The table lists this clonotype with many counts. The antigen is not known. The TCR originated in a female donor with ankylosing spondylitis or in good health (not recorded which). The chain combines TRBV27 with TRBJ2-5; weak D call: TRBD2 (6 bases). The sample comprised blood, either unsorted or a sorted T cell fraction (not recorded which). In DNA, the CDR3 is TGTGCCAGCAGTCTACTGGGGGGGACCCAGTACTTC. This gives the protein CASSLLGGTQYF.